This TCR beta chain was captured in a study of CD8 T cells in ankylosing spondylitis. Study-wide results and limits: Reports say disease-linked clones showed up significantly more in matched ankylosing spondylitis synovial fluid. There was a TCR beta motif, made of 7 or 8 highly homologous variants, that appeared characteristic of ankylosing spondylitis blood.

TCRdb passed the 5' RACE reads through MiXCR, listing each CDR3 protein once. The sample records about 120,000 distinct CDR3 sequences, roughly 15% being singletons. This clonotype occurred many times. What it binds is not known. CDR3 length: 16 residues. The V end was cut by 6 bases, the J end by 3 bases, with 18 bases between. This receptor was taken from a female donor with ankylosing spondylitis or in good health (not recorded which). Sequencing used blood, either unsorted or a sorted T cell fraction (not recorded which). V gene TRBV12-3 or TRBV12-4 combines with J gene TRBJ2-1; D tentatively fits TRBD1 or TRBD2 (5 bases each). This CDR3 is CASSPPGPTDYNEQFF. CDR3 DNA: TGTGCCAGCAGCCCCCCGGGGCCGACGGACTACAATGAGCAGTTCTTC.